Below, 16 T cell receptor beta chains from the same sample are listed, as sequenced in a study of CD8 T cells in Susac syndrome. Random-hexamer reverse transcription was applied to about 0.5 to 1 ug RNA. TCRdb redid the calling of the immunoSEQ multiplex PCR reads with MiXCR, one entry per CDR3 protein. The data show over 150,000 distinct CDR3 sequences, approximately 94% seen once. The sample taken for sequencing was CD4+ T cells from PBMCs. All receptors derive from a human donor with Susac syndrome.

The CDR3 DNA follows: TGCAGTGCTAGAGTCGCGGGGGGGCCAAACATTCAGTACTTC. Translating it yields CSARVAGGPNIQYF. V and J are TRBV20-1 and TRBJ2-4, with 9 nucleotides matching TRBD2. The germline gives CDR1 DFQATT, CDR2 SNEGSKA (reference sequence). This CDR3 is 14 amino acids long. V lost 1 base, J lost 6 bases, and 4 bases stayed unmatched.

The chain couples TRBV10-3 to TRBJ1-1; D unclear. V gave up 4 bases and J gave up 7 bases, with 13 bases separating them. Germline CDR1 and CDR2: ENHRY and SYGVKD. The length of the CDR3 is 13 residues. CDR3 amino acids: CAISADPEYEAFF. The CDR3 region has the DNA TGTGCCATCAGTGCCGACCCAGAATATGAAGCTTTCTTT.

This chain joins TRBV7-9 and TRBJ2-3; 7 positions match TRBD1. The CDR3 length is 15 residues. Germline V lookup: CDR1 SEHNR, CDR2 FQNEAQ (reference sequence). Trimming removed 5 bases from V and 4 bases from J; junction bases left unmatched: 9. The CDR3: CASSPSTGIADTQYF. CDR3 nucleotides: TGTGCCAGCAGCCCATCGACAGGGATCGCAGATACGCAGTATTTT.

The V and J genes are TRBV19 and TRBJ1-1; TRBD1 is a possible D gene (5 bases). The V end was cut by 10 bases, the J end by 0 bases, with 9 bases between. This CDR3 has 12 amino acids. Germline V gene sequence: CDR1 LNHDA, CDR2 SQIVND (reference sequence). The CDR3 spells CATTDMNTEAFF. DNA of the CDR3: TGTGCCACGACAGATATGAACACTGAAGCTTTCTTT.

The chain couples TRBV5-6 to TRBJ2-1, with D unclear. Germline V gene data show CDR1 as SGHDT and CDR2 as YYEEEE. V lost 4 bases and J lost 5, with 16 bases in between. The CDR3 contains 15 residues. The CDR3: CASSGASRVNNEQFF. In DNA form, the CDR3 reads TGTGCCAGCAGCGGTGCTTCCCGGGTTAACAATGAGCAGTTCTTC.

This clonotype was counted once. The genes are TRBV6-6 and TRBJ2-6, with 8 bases that match TRBD1. V was pared by 4 bases and J by 13 bases, with 9 bases of the junction left unmatched. Germline assignment: CDR1 MNHNY and CDR2 SVGAGI (reference sequence). The CDR3 is 14 residues long. Here the CDR3 DNA reads TGTGCCAGCAGTTCGCCTGGACAGGGAGTGGTCCTGACTTTC. Protein: CASSSPGQGVVLTF.

The J gene is TRBJ2-1, the V gene TRBV20-1; tentative D call: TRBD1 (5 bases). Between the trimmed V and J ends, which lost 5 bases and 4 bases, there was a span of 15 bases. The CDR3 totals 14 residues. Germline V lookup: CDR1 DFQATT, CDR2 SNEGSKA (reference sequence). CDR3 DNA sequence: TGCAGTGCTGAGTCGACAGACCATTACAATGAGCAGTTCTTC. It encodes CSAESTDHYNEQFF.

V gene TRBV27 combines with J gene TRBJ2-5; the match to TRBD2 covers 10 bases. The germline gives CDR1 MNHEY, CDR2 SMNVEV (reference sequence). The CDR3 contains 15 residues. V dropped 2 bases and J dropped 1; count of bases not matched to a gene: 1. In DNA form, the CDR3 reads TGTGCCAGCAGTTTACGGACTAGCGGCCAAGAGACCCAGTACTTC. Encoded protein: CASSLRTSGQETQYF.

The chain links TRBV15 to TRBJ2-7; TRBD2 might be the D (6 bases). V lost 3 bases to trimming and J lost 7 bases, with 22 bases between them. This CDR3 comprises 16 residues. Looked up from germline, CDR1 is LNHNV and CDR2 is YYDKDF (reference sequence). Written as DNA, the CDR3 is TGTGCCACCAGCAGTCTGACCTGGGGTCCGCGGGAAGAGCAGTACTTC. This codes for CATSSLTWGPREEQYF.

V gene TRBV7-2 combines with J gene TRBJ2-1; TRBD2 agrees at 11 bases. CDR1 and CDR2 (germline): SGHTA, FQGNSA. V shed 4 bases and J 0 bases; nucleotides not matched to a gene: 8. The CDR3 spans 18 residues. CDR3 loop: CASSSTSLAGGSYNEQFF. CDR3 nucleotide sequence: TGTGCCAGCAGCTCAACCTCTCTAGCGGGAGGCTCCTACAATGAGCAGTTCTTC.

The chain recombines TRBV28 with TRBJ2-1; 9 nucleotides line up with TRBD2. V was clipped by 7 bases and J by 7 bases; unmatched bases: 11. CDR3 size: 15 residues. From germline, CDR1 is MDHEN and CDR2 SYDVKM. CDR3 DNA: TGTGCCAGCACGTATGGGCTAGCGGGGAGAAATGAGCAGTTCTTC. It translates to CASTYGLAGRNEQFF. The variable domain in full, with the rest retrieved from reference TRBV28 and TRBJ2-1, is DVKVTQSSRYLVKRTGEKVFLECVQDMDHENMFWYRQDPGLGLRLIYFSYDVKMKEKGDIPEGYSVSREKKERFSLILESASTNQTSMYLCASTYGLAGRNEQFFGPGTRLTVL.

The chain has TRBV2 and TRBJ1-2, with unresolved D. Germline V lookup: CDR1 SNHLY, CDR2 FYNNEI. The V end was cut by 8 bases, the J end by 5 bases, with 15 bases between. This CDR3 contains 13 residues. CDR3 loop: CASLGGVIYGYTF. CDR3 bases: TGTGCCAGCCTAGGCGGGGTCATATATGGCTACACCTTC.

This chain joins TRBV14 and TRBJ2-1; D gene uncertain. V lost 1 base to trimming and J lost 6 bases, with 13 bases between them. There are 15 residues in the CDR3. Germline lookup yields CDR1 SGHDN and CDR2 FVKESK. In DNA, the CDR3 is TGTGCCAGCAGCCAAGTTGCGACGTGGGGCAATGAGCAGTTCTTC. Translating gives CASSQVATWGNEQFF. The full variable domain, completed using reference TRBV14 and TRBJ2-1, is EAGVTQFPSHSVIEKGQTVTLRCDPISGHDNLYWYRRVMGKEIKFLLHFVKESKQDESGMPNNRFLAERTGGTYSTLKVQPAELEDSGVYFCASSQVATWGNEQFFGPGTRLTVL.

J is TRBJ1-2 and V is TRBV27, with D possibly matching TRBD1 (6 bases). Germline CDR1 is MNHEY and CDR2 is SMNVEV (reference sequence). Between the trimmed V and J ends, which lost 6 bases and 5 bases, there was a span of 10 bases. This CDR3 contains 12 residues. The DNA of the CDR3 is TGTGCCAGCAGCAAACAGGGTTATGGCTACACCTTC. Translation gives CASSKQGYGYTF.

The chain employs TRBV11-3 and TRBJ2-3; either TRBD1 or TRBD2 may supply D (5 bases each). CDR3 length equals 14 residues. Trimming left V 5 bases short and J 0 bases short, with 9 bases between. Germline CDR1 is SGHNT and CDR2 is YENEEA. The CDR3, as DNA: TGTGCCAGCAGCCGGGACCCGAGCACAGATACGCAGTATTTT. It is translated as CASSRDPSTDTQYF.

V gene TRBV29-1 combines with J gene TRBJ2-5; 12 positions match TRBD2. The CDR3 totals 14 residues. The V and J ends lost 5 bases and 5 bases, in that order; junction bases with no gene match: 6. Germline values: CDR1 SQVTM, CDR2 ANQGSEA. CDR3 loop: CSVPLAGGGETQYF. The CDR3 region has the DNA TGCAGCGTTCCACTAGCGGGGGGTGGGGAGACCCAGTACTTC. Full variable domain (missing parts from reference TRBV29-1 and TRBJ2-5): SAVISQKPSRDICQRGTSLTIQCQVDSQVTMMFWYRQQPGQSLTLIATANQGSEATYESGFVIDKFPISRPNLTFSTLTVSNMSPEDSSIYLCSVPLAGGGETQYFGPGTRLLVL.